A single sample is the source of the 29 T cell receptor beta chains below, sequenced in a study of memory CD4+ T cells and cytomegalovirus serostatus. The sort gate was single viable CD3+CD4+CD8-CD45RO+ cells for memory CD4+ T cells. TCRdb's copy holds only in-frame clones and misses some; the assay was immunoSEQ multiplex PCR. The table has tens of thousands of clones, roughly 80% seen once. Sequencing was performed on memory CD4+ T cells from blood. All receptors derive from an adult in good health and CMV-seronegative.

This clone was recorded once. The chain uses TRBV4-3 and TRBJ2-2, with 8 bases matching TRBD1. Trimming took 0 bases from V and 6 from J; bases not matched to a gene: 3. Per germline, CDR1 LGHNA and CDR2 YSLEER. The CDR3 contains 15 residues. CDR3 DNA sequence: TGCGCCAGCAGCCAAGATACGGACAGGGCCGGGGAGCTGTTTTTT. Residues: CASSQDTDRAGELFF.

The chain recombines TRBV6-1 with TRBJ1-2, with D maybe TRBD1 (6 bases). The CDR3 has 14 amino acids. Trimming cost V 4 bases and J 5 bases, with 14 bases left between them. Germline lookup yields CDR1 MNHNS and CDR2 SASEGT. CDR3 DNA sequence: TGTGCCAGCAGTGCCGGGACAAATTTTTATGGCTACACCTTC. Its protein product is CASSAGTNFYGYTF.

This chain links TRBV6-5 with TRBJ2-5; D is possibly TRBD1 (6 bases). This CDR3 is built from 14 residues. Looked up from germline, CDR1 is MNHEY and CDR2 is SVGAGI. V lost 1 base and J lost 4, with 10 bases in between. The CDR3 DNA sequence: TGTGCCAGCAGTTACTGGTCAGGGGTAGAGACCCAGTACTTC. It encodes CASSYWSGVETQYF.

The V call is TRBV5-1, the J call TRBJ1-4; possibly TRBD1 for D (6 bases). V was clipped by 1 base and J by 7 bases, with 14 bases between them. This CDR3 spans 15 amino acids. Germline CDR1 reads SGHRS; CDR2 reads YFSETQ. The CDR3 sequence is CASSLSGGLGEKLFF. As DNA, the CDR3 is TGCGCCAGCAGCTTGTCTGGGGGCCTAGGTGAAAAACTGTTTTTT.

This clone has a single count. The J gene is TRBJ2-3, the V gene TRBV20-1; D call uncertain. Germline V gives CDR1 DFQATT, CDR2 SNEGSKA (reference sequence). This CDR3 has 11 residues. V lost 6 bases and J 1 base, leaving 5 bases between the germline ends. The chain's CDR3 is CSASGTDTQYF. CDR3 DNA: TGCAGTGCAAGCGGCACAGATACGCAGTATTTT.

The V and J genes are TRBV5-1 and TRBJ1-4; D remains ambiguous. The CDR3 extends over 14 amino acids. The V gene's germline CDR1 is SGHRS and CDR2 YFSETQ. V lost 4 bases and J lost 5, with 12 bases in between. The CDR3 loop is CASSPDVSNEKLFF. The CDR3 DNA reads as TGCGCCAGCAGCCCGGACGTCTCGAATGAAAAACTGTTTTTT.

The genes are TRBV5-4 and TRBJ2-2, with TRBD1 identical over 8 bases. The junction had 10 bases not matched to a gene; V was cut back by 6 bases and J by 0 bases. The CDR3 is made up of 17 amino acids. Germline loops: CDR1 SGHNT, CDR2 YYREEE (reference sequence). This CDR3 is CASTPRGQGANTGELFF. As DNA, the CDR3 is TGTGCCAGCACTCCACGCGGACAGGGCGCGAACACCGGGGAGCTGTTTTTT.

The chain combines TRBV5-4 with TRBJ1-2; TRBD1 matches 9 bases. Germline trimming cut 2 bases from V and 8 bases from J; bases unmatched to any gene: 10. CDR1 and CDR2 (germline): SGHNT, YYREEE (reference sequence). The CDR3 consists of 15 residues. CDR3 sequence (DNA): TGTGCCAGCAGCTTCGCCGGGACAGGGCGAGAGGGCTACACCTTC. This encodes CASSFAGTGREGYTF.

The CDR3 coding sequence is TGTGCCAGCAGCAGGAGCGGGGGGGGCACCGGGGAGCTGTTTTTT. Its protein product is CASSRSGGGTGELFF. The rearrangement uses TRBV6-5 and TRBJ2-2; 10 nucleotides match TRBD2. Trimming took 6 bases from V and 4 from J; bases not matched to a gene: 5. This CDR3 contains 15 residues. Germline values: CDR1 MNHEY, CDR2 SVGAGI.

The rearrangement links TRBV6-1 to TRBJ1-6, with D possibly being TRBD1 (5 bases). Trimming stripped 10 bases from V and 7 bases from J, with 11 bases between. The CDR3 loop spans 12 amino acids. Germline CDR1 MNHNS, CDR2 SASEGT. As DNA, the CDR3 is TGTGCCACTCGTCGGGGGAATTCACCCCTCCACTTT. It codes for CATRRGNSPLHF.

V usage is TRBV19 and J usage is TRBJ1-3, with a tentative D call TRBD1 (6 bases). V was pared by 7 bases and J by 0 bases, with 13 bases between. This CDR3 spans 15 amino acids. In germline, CDR1 is LNHDA, CDR2 SQIVND (reference sequence). The CDR3 region is CASTTRTDSGNTIYF. The CDR3 bases are TGTGCCAGTACCACTCGGACAGACTCTGGAAACACCATATATTTT.

The chain couples TRBV4-3 to TRBJ1-1; D unclear. The CDR3 runs 15 residues. The V and J ends lost 0 bases and 1 base respectively, with 9 bases between them. Germline V lookup: CDR1 LGHNA, CDR2 YSLEER. The DNA for the CDR3 is TGCGCCAGCAGCCAAGATGGCAGGACGAACACTGAAGCTTTCTTT. As protein: CASSQDGRTNTEAFF.

The chain combines TRBV11-2 with TRBJ2-3; either TRBD1 or TRBD2 may fit D (6 bases each). The germline V gene encodes CDR1 SGHAT and CDR2 FQNNGV. The CDR3 totals 17 residues. Trimming removed 1 base at V and 6 bases at J, with 20 bases between. In nucleotides, the CDR3 is TGTGCCAGCAGCTTAGTAGGGGGGCCTGGAGTAACGGATACGCAGTATTTT. Its protein product is CASSLVGGPGVTDTQYF.

DNA for the CDR3: TGCGCCAGCAGTGAAGACAGGGCGAAACCGAACACCGGGGAGCTGTTTTTT. Protein: CASSEDRAKPNTGELFF. The chain recombines TRBV10-1 with TRBJ2-2; TRBD1 aligns across 7 bases. This CDR3 has 17 amino acids. Germline V CDR1 and CDR2: WNHNN, SYGVQD (reference sequence). V shed 3 bases and J 0 bases; nucleotides not matched to a gene: 7.

The chain uses TRBV18 and TRBJ2-7; D perhaps matches TRBD2 (6 bases). Deletions cut 3 bases from V and 2 bases from J, with 14 bases between. The CDR3 consists of 15 residues. Germline V gives CDR1 KGHSH, CDR2 LQKENI. The CDR3 is CASSPLVSGPYEQYF. The CDR3 region has the DNA TGTGCCAGCTCACCGCTGGTCAGCGGGCCCTACGAGCAGTACTTC.

The V and J genes are TRBV11-2 and TRBJ2-5; D gene ambiguous. The ends were cut back, 4 bases at V and 7 bases at J, with 16 bases in the middle. This CDR3 comprises 14 residues. Germline lookup yields CDR1 SGHAT and CDR2 FQNNGV. CDR3 region: CASSYTPRFGTQYF. CDR3 bases: TGTGCCAGCAGCTACACTCCCCGGTTCGGGACCCAGTACTTC. The entire variable domain, with the rest obtained from reference TRBV11-2 and TRBJ2-5, is as follows: EAGVAQSPRYKIIEKRQSVAFWCNPISGHATLYWYQQILGQGPKLLIQFQNNGVVDDSQLPKDRFSAERLKGVDSTLKIQPAKLEDSAVYLCASSYTPRFGTQYFGPGTRLLVL.

The J gene is TRBJ1-1, the V gene TRBV4-2; tentatively, D is TRBD1 (5 bases). The CDR3 loop spans 14 amino acids. V was shortened by 1 base and J by 2 bases, with 8 bases between the two germline ends. CDR1 and CDR2 (germline): LGHNA, YNFKEQ. CDR3 DNA sequence: TGTGCCAGCAGCCAAGCGACAGTAAACACTGAAGCTTTCTTT. Its protein product is CASSQATVNTEAFF.

The J gene is TRBJ2-5, the V gene TRBV7-2; unclear D gene. V lost 1 base to trimming and J lost 4 bases, with 13 bases between them. From germline, CDR1 is SGHTA and CDR2 FQGNSA. This CDR3 has 15 residues. The CDR3 DNA sequence: TGTGCCAGCAGCTTAGATCGCCGAGCAGGAGAGACCCAGTACTTC. This gives the protein CASSLDRRAGETQYF.

This clone was seen once. The rearrangement joins TRBV6-5 to TRBJ2-3; D could derive from TRBD1 or TRBD2 (5 bases each). Germline V gives CDR1 MNHEY, CDR2 SVGAGI. Trimming cost V 0 bases and J 3 bases, with 13 bases left between them. The CDR3 consists of 16 residues. The CDR3: CASSYSGTSRTDTQYF. For the CDR3, the DNA is TGTGCCAGCAGTTACTCGGGGACGAGTCGAACAGATACGCAGTATTTT.

V usage is TRBV5-8 and J usage is TRBJ1-1; 9 bases map to TRBD1. The CDR3 totals 14 residues. CDR1 is SGHTS, CDR2 YDEGEE, per germline. With 3 bases clipped from V and 6 bases from J, the junction kept 6 bases outside the gene matches. CDR3 bases: TGTGCCAGCAGCTCTAGTGGACAGGGGTCTGAAGCTTTCTTT. Translation gives CASSSSGQGSEAFF.

The chain is built from TRBV5-4 and TRBJ1-5; D is possibly TRBD1 (6 bases). Germline assignment: CDR1 SGHNT and CDR2 YYREEE (reference sequence). The CDR3 runs to 16 residues. Trimming took off 3 bases at V and 2 bases at J, with 15 bases between the two ends. CDR3 region: CASSWGGPKGNQPQHF. CDR3 DNA: TGTGCCAGCAGCTGGGGGGGCCCGAAGGGCAATCAGCCCCAGCATTTT.

The chain recombines TRBV19 with TRBJ2-7; D might be TRBD1 (6 bases). The V end lost 6 bases, the J end lost 0 bases, and 12 bases lay between the germline ends. Germline V CDR1 and CDR2: LNHDA, SQIVND (reference sequence). This CDR3 is 14 amino acids long. DNA for the CDR3: TGTGCCAGTAGCGGGGACACCTACTCCTACGAGCAGTACTTC. This encodes CASSGDTYSYEQYF.

This clone was observed a handful of times. The rearrangement joins TRBV30 to TRBJ1-2; D unresolved. V was trimmed by 0 bases and J by 8 bases, leaving 7 bases between them. Germline CDR1 reads GTSNPN; CDR2 reads SVGIG (reference sequence). The CDR3 is 11 residues long. DNA for the CDR3: TGTGCCTGGAGTGTCACGGGAGGCTACACCTTC. Translated: CAWSVTGGYTF.

The rearrangement links TRBV6-1 to TRBJ1-6; TRBD1 agrees at 7 bases. Germline CDR1 reads MNHNS; CDR2 reads SASEGT. CDR3 length: 15 residues. V shed 5 bases and J 5 bases; nucleotides not matched to a gene: 6. For the CDR3, the DNA is TGTGCCAGCAGTAGACAGGGCCTAGATAATTCACCCCTCCACTTT. Its translation: CASSRQGLDNSPLHF.

This clone appeared a few times. The chain links TRBV6-6 to TRBJ1-1; 8 bases align to TRBD1. Germline V lookup: CDR1 MNHNY, CDR2 SVGAGI (reference sequence). Unmatched junction bases numbered 5, after V lost 0 bases and J lost 11 bases. The CDR3 has 13 residues. CDR3 DNA sequence: TGTGCCAGCAGTTACTCGACAGGGGAGACTGCTTTCTTT. Translating gives CASSYSTGETAFF.

The rearrangement links TRBV6-6 to TRBJ2-3; D not certain. The CDR3 runs 11 residues. Trimming removed 5 bases from V and 2 bases from J, with 2 bases in between. Germline loops: CDR1 MNHNY, CDR2 SVGAGI (reference sequence). CDR3: CASSDTDTQYF. The CDR3 DNA reads TGTGCCAGCAGTGACACAGATACGCAGTATTTT.

V and J are TRBV5-8 and TRBJ2-1; D might be TRBD1 (6 bases). Germline V gene lookup returns CDR1 SGHTS and CDR2 YDEGEE. CDR3 length equals 13 residues. With 7 bases removed from V and 2 bases from J, the gap between germline ends came to 10 bases. In DNA, the CDR3 is TGTGCCAGCGGAGAGGGGGCCTACAATGAGCAGTTCTTC. Translated: CASGEGAYNEQFF.

This clone was counted only a few times. The rearrangement joins TRBV6-5 to TRBJ1-4; 11 nucleotides match TRBD1. J was trimmed by 7 bases and V by 6 bases; bases with no gene match: 7. This CDR3 has 15 amino acids. Germline values: CDR1 MNHEY, CDR2 SVGAGI. The CDR3 loop is CASRTPGTGGEKLFF. CDR3 DNA: TGTGCCAGCAGAACCCCCGGGACAGGGGGTGAAAAACTGTTTTTT.

This clone was counted a single time. This sequence joins TRBV7-9 and TRBJ1-4; maybe TRBD1 (5 bases). The germline V and J ends were trimmed by 3 bases and 0 bases, with 8 bases remaining between them. This CDR3 has 15 amino acids. CDR1 is SEHNR, CDR2 FQNEAQ, per germline (reference sequence). CDR3 in DNA: TGTGCCAGCAGCTTCACAGGTGCAACTAATGAAAAACTGTTTTTT. Its translation is CASSFTGATNEKLFF.